Shown below are 10 T cell receptor beta chains from a single sample sequenced in a study of blood T cells in healthy people across ages. Combining a sample-barcoded 5' primer with a J-beta primer mix, a second PCR ran for roughly 7 to 12 cycles. A single record per CDR3 protein comes from TCRdb applying MiXCR to the 5' RACE reads. The table shows 760,000 or so distinct CDR3 sequences, with 25% occurring only once. This sample was also put to use in a study of T cells of mothers and their children.

Sequencing was performed on blood. The receptors come from a boy under 18 in good health.

This clonotype occurred a few times. The CDR3 DNA is TGTGCCAGCAACGACAGGGGGTATGAAGCTTTCTTT. The encoded protein is CASNDRGYEAFF. This chain links TRBV6-1 with TRBJ1-1; 9 nucleotides align to TRBD1. V was pared by 7 bases and J by 7 bases, with 4 bases of the junction left unmatched. Germline CDR1 reads MNHNS; CDR2 reads SASEGT. This CDR3 spans 12 amino acids.

This clonotype was seen a handful of times. A junction end diverges from the germline sequence, so it may reflect a read error. The rearrangement joins TRBV4-1 to TRBJ2-5; no reliable D call. The J call could be wrong; TRBJ2-7 is a better fit for the DNA end. Germline values: CDR1 MGHRA, CDR2 YSYEKL. This CDR3 spans 14 amino acids. CDR3 protein: CAGSQDLSLYEQYF. Here the CDR3 DNA reads TGCGCCGGCAGCCAAGATTTGTCCCTCTACGAGCAGTACTTC.

The CDR3 DNA reads as TGTGCCAGCAGTGACCTACAGGGAATGGGGGAGACCCAGTACTTC. It encodes CASSDLQGMGETQYF. The V call is TRBV25-1, the J call TRBJ2-1; possible D gene TRBD1, 6 bases. TRBJ2-5 explains the end of the DNA better; the J call may be wrong. Germline CDR1 and CDR2: MGHDK and SYGVNS. This CDR3 has 15 amino acids.

This clonotype was counted a few times. V usage is TRBV10-3 and J usage is TRBJ1-1; TRBD1 matches 11 bases. Trimming took 5 bases from V and 6 from J; bases not matched to a gene: 5. The CDR3 is 14 residues long. Germline assignment: CDR1 ENHRY and CDR2 SYGVKD. For the CDR3, the DNA is TGTGCCATCAGTATCGGACAGGGGGCCGCTGAAGCTTTCTTT. Protein sequence: CAISIGQGAAEAFF.

The J gene is TRBJ2-7, the V gene TRBV4-1; 7 bases are a match to TRBD2. This CDR3 contains 15 residues. Germline V gene sequence: CDR1 MGHRA, CDR2 YSYEKL. J gave up 4 bases and V 2 bases, and 8 bases lay outside the gene matches. As DNA, the CDR3 is TGCGCCAGCAGCCAAAGGGCTGGGGGGGATTACGAGCAGTACTTC. Translating gives CASSQRAGGDYEQYF.

The gene calls are TRBV29-1 and TRBJ1-2; D call uncertain. V gave up 3 bases and J gave up 5 bases, with 13 bases separating them. Per germline, CDR1 SQVTM and CDR2 ANQGSEA. The CDR3 consists of 13 residues. The CDR3 DNA is TGCAGCGTTGATTCAGAAGGCATGTATGGCTACACCTTC. Protein sequence: CSVDSEGMYGYTF.

This clonotype showed up just a few times. The chain couples TRBV3-1 to TRBJ2-1; D may be TRBD2 (6 bases). V dropped 0 bases and J dropped 4 bases, with 13 bases sitting between them. Per the germline V gene, CDR1 is LGHDT and CDR2 is YNNKEL (reference sequence). The CDR3 is made up of 16 amino acids. CDR3 bases: TGTGCCAGCAGCCAAGAATCCCTAGCGTCATACAATGAGCAGTTCTTC. Translating it yields CASSQESLASYNEQFF.

The chain carries TRBV19 and TRBJ2-7; D perhaps matches TRBD1 (5 bases). CDR1 is LNHDA and CDR2 is SQIVND in the germline V gene (reference sequence). The V gene lost 6 bases and the J gene lost 4 bases, with 19 bases spanning the gap. The CDR3 extends over 15 amino acids. CDR3 DNA sequence: TGTGCCAGTAGCGTCCAAGGGGCCCCCAGTTACGAGCAGTACTTC. The encoded protein is CASSVQGAPSYEQYF.

This sequence joins TRBV27 and TRBJ2-5; D unclear. The DNA end lines up better with TRBJ2-7; the J call may be wrong. The CDR3 loop spans 16 amino acids. The germline V gene has CDR1 MNHEY and CDR2 SMNVEV (reference sequence). The chain's CDR3 is CASSLSSGYPSYEQYF. CDR3 nucleotide sequence: TGTGCCAGCAGTTTATCATCGGGCTACCCCTCCTACGAGCAGTACTTC.

In this sample, this clonotype turned up a few times. The gene calls are TRBV28 and TRBJ2-1; possible D gene TRBD2, 5 bases. The CDR3 loop spans 17 amino acids. V was trimmed by 7 bases and J by 4 bases, leaving 23 bases between them. Germline CDR1 and CDR2: MDHEN and SYDVKM. The CDR3 protein is CASTPAGRTQKYNEQFF. The CDR3, as DNA: TGTGCCAGCACCCCGGCGGGTAGGACGCAGAAATACAATGAGCAGTTCTTC.